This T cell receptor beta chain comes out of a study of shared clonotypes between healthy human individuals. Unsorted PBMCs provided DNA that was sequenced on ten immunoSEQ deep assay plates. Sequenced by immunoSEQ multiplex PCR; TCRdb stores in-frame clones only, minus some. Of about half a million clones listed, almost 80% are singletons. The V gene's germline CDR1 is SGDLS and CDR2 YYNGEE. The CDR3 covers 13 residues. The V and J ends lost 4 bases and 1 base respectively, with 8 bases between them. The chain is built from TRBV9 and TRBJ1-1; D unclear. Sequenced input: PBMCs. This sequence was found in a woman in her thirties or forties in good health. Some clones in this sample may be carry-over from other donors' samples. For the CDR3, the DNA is TGTGCCAGCAGCACACAGCGGAACACTGAAGCTTTCTTT. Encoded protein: CASSTQRNTEAFF.